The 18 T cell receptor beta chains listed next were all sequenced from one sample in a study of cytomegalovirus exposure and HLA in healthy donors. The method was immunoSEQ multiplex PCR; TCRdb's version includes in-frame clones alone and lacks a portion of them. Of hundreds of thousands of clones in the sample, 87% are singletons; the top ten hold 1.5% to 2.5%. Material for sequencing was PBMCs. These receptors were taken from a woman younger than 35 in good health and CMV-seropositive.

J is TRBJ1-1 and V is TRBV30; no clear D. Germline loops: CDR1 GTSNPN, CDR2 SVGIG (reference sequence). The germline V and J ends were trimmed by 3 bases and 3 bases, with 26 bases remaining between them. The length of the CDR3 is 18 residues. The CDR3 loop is CAWSTLGIVMVKDTEAFF. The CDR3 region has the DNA TGTGCCTGGAGCACACTAGGCATTGTGATGGTAAAGGACACTGAAGCTTTCTTT.

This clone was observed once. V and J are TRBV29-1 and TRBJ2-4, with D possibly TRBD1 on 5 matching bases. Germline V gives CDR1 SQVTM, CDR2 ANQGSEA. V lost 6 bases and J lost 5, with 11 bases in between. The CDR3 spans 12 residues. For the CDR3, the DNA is TGCAGCGTGAAAGACAGCCAAAACATTCAGTACTTC. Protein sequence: CSVKDSQNIQYF.

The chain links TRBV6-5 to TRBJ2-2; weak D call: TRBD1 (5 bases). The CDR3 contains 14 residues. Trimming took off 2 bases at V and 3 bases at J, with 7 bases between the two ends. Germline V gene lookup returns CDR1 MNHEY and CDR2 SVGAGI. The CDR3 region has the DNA TGTGCCAGCAGTTACAAGGGGTACACCGGGGAGCTGTTTTTT. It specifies CASSYKGYTGELFF.

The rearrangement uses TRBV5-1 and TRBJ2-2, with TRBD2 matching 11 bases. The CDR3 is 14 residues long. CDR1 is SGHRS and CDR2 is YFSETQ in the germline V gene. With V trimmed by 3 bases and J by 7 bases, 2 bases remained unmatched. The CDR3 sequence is CASSSGLADGELFF. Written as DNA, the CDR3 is TGCGCCAGCAGCTCGGGACTAGCGGACGGGGAGCTGTTTTTT.

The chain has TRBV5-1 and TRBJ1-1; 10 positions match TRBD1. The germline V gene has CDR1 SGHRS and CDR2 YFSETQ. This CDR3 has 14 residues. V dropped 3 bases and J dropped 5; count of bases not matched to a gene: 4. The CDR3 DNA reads TGCGCCAGCAGCTACGACAGGGGGCAGACTGAAGCTTTCTTT. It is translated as CASSYDRGQTEAFF.

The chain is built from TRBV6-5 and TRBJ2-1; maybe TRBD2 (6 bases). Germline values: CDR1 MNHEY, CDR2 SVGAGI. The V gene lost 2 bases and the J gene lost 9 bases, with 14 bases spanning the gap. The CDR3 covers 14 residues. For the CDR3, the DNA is TGTGCCAGCAGTTACGGGGGGATAGAGAGTGAGCAGTTCTTC. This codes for CASSYGGIESEQFF.

CDR3 protein: CASSLEGQGHQPQHF. The CDR3 coding sequence is TGTGCCAGCAGCTTGGAGGGACAGGGGCATCAGCCCCAGCATTTT. The genes are TRBV5-6 and TRBJ1-5; TRBD1 aligns across 10 bases. Trimming took 0 bases from V and 5 from J; bases not matched to a gene: 2. CDR3 length: 15 amino acids. In germline, CDR1 is SGHDT, CDR2 YYEEEE. The complete variable domain, with remaining parts taken from reference TRBV5-6 and TRBJ1-5, reads DAGVTQSPTHLIKTRGQQVTLRCSPKSGHDTVSWYQQALGQGPQFIFQYYEEEERQRGNFPDRFSGHQFPNYSSELNVNALLLGDSALYLCASSLEGQGHQPQHFGDGTRLSIL.

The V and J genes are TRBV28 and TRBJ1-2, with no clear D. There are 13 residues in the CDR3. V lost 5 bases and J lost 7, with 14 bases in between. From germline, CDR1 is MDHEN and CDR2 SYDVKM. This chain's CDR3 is CASSPAGVRGYTF. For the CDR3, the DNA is TGTGCCAGCAGTCCCGCCGGGGTACGTGGCTACACCTTC.

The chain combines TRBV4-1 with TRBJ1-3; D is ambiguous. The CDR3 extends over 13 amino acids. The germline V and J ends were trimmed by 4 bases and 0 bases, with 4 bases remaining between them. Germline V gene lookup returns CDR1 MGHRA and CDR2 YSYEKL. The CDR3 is CASSLYSGNTIYF. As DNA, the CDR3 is TGCGCCAGCAGCCTATACTCTGGAAACACCATATATTTT.

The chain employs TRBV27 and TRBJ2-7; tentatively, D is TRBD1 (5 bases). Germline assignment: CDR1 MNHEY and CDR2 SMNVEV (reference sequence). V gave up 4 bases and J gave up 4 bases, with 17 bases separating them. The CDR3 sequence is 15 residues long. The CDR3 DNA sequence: TGTGCCAGCAGTTGGGGTGTGTGGGGCTTGTACGAGCAGTACTTC. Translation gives CASSWGVWGLYEQYF.

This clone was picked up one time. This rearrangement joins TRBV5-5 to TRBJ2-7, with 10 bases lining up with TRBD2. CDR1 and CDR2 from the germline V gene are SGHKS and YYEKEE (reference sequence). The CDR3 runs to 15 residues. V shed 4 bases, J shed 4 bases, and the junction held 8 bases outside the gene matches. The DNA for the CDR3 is TGTGCCAGCAGCCCCTTAGCGGGGGGTGGTTACGAGCAGTACTTC. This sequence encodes CASSPLAGGGYEQYF.

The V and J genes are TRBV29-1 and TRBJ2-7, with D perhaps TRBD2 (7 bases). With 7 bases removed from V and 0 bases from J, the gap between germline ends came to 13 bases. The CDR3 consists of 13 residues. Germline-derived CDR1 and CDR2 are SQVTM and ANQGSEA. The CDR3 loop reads CSAEGDYSYEQYF. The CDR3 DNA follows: TGCAGCGCCGAGGGGGACTACTCCTACGAGCAGTACTTC.

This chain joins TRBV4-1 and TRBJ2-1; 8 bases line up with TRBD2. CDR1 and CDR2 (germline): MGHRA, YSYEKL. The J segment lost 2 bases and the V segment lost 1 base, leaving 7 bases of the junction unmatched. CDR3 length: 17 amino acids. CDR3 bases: TGCGCCAGCAGCCAAGCAGCTGAACTAGCGGCCTACAATGAGCAGTTCTTC. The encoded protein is CASSQAAELAAYNEQFF.

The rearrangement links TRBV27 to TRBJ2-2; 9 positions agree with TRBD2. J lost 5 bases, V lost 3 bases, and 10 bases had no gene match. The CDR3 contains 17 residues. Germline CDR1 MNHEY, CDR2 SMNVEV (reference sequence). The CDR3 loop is CASSLVAGVMGTGELFF. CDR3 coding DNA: TGTGCCAGCAGTTTGGTAGCGGGAGTCATGGGTACCGGGGAGCTGTTTTTT.

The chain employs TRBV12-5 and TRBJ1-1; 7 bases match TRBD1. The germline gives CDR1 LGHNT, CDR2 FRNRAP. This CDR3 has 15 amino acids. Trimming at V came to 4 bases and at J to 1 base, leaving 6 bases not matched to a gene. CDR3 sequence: CASGSPGQTNTEAFF. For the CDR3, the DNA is TGTGCTAGTGGTTCGCCGGGACAGACGAACACTGAAGCTTTCTTT.

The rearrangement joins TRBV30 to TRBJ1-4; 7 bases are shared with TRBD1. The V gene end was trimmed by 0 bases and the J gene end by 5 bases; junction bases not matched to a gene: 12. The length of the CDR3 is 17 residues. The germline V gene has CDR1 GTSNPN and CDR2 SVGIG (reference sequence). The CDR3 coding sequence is TGTGCCTGGAGTGTATTCGCAGGGGGGATCCTAAATGAAAAACTGTTTTTT. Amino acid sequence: CAWSVFAGGILNEKLFF.

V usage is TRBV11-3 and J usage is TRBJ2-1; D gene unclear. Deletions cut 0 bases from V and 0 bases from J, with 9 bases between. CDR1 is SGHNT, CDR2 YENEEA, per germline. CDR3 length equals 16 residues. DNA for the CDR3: TGTGCCAGCAGCTTAGAGGGCTCGAGCTCCTACAATGAGCAGTTCTTC. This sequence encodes CASSLEGSSSYNEQFF.

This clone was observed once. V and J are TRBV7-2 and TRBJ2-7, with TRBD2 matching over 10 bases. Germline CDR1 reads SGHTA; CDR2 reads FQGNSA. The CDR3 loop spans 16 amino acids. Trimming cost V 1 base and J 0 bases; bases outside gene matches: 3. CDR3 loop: CASSLVASGSSYEQYF. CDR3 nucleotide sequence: TGTGCCAGCAGCTTAGTTGCTAGCGGGAGCTCCTACGAGCAGTACTTC.